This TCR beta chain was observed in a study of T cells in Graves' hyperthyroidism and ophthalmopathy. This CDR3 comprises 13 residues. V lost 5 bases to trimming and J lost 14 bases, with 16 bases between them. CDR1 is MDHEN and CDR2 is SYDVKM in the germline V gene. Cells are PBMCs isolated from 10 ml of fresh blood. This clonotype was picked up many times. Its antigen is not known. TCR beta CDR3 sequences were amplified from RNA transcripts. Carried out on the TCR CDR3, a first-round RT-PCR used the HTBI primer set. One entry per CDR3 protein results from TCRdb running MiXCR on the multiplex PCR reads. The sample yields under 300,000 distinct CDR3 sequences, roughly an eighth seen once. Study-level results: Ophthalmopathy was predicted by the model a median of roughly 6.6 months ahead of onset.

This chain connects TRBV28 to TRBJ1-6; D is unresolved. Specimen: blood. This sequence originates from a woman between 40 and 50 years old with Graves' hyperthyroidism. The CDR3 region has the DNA TGTGCCAGCAGTATTAACCTATCTGTAACCCTCCACTTT. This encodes CASSINLSVTLHF.